What follows is one T cell receptor (beta chain) and its context. The germline V gene has CDR1 MGHDK and CDR2 SYGVNS. This CDR3 has 15 amino acids. The ends lost 1 base at V and 7 bases at J; junction bases unmatched: 9. PCR employed 60 Vbeta and 13 Jbeta primers. Assay: immunoSEQ multiplex PCR; the TCRdb copy retains only in-frame clones and omits some. This table holds fewer than 85,000 clones. The data were obtained in a study of cytomegalovirus exposure and HLA in healthy donors. The V call is TRBV25-1, the J call TRBJ1-2, with 7 bases matching TRBD1. This receptor was taken from a female donor in good health and CMV-seropositive. The specimen sequenced was PBMCs. The CDR3, as DNA: TGTGCCAGCAGTGAATGGTTAGACAGGGCTGGTGGCTACACCTTC. Its translation: CASSEWLDRAGGYTF.